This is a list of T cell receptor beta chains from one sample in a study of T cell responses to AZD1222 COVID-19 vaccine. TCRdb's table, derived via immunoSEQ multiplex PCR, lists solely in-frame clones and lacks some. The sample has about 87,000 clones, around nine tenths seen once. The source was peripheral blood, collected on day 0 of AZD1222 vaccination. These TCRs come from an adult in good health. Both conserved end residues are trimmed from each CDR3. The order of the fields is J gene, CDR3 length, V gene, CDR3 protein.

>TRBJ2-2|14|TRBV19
ASTTQGRGPQVELF
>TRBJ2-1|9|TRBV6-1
ASSEGHEQF
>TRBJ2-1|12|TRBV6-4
ASSAIPRGYEQF
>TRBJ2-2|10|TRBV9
ASSEQGGELF
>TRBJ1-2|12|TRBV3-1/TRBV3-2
ASSQGQGIYGYT
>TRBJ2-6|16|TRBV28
ASSLFSYRGPPKTVLT
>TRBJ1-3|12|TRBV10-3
AISESLTGNTIY
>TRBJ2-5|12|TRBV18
ASSPNREGETQY
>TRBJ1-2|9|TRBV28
ASRQGGGYT
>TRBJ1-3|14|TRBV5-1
ASSLGSVASGNTIY
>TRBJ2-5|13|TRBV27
ASSASTGRGETQY
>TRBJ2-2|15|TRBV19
ASRLEGTSPQTGELF
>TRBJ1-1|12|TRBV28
ASSFRGLATEAF
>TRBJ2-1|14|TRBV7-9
ASSARLAGVYNEQF
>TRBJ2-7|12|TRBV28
ASSSTRARYEQY
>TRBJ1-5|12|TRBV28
ASSSTASNQPQH
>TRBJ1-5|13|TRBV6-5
ASSRTGLSNQPQH